The 2 T cell receptor beta chains below were found in one sample sequenced in a study of shared T cell receptors in the human thymus. Profiled with immunoSEQ multiplex PCR; TCRdb holds only in-frame clones, not every one. Of about 660,000 clones in the sample, 85% to 90% are singletons; the top ten hold 0.0095% to 0.013%. The sample also formed part of further work on human thymus T cells.

The sample consisted of thymocytes. The receptors were sampled from a boy in the first two years of life with a congenital heart defect.

The chain recombines TRBV28 with TRBJ2-7, with unresolved D. Looked up from germline, CDR1 is MDHEN and CDR2 is SYDVKM. The germline V and J ends were trimmed by 3 bases and 4 bases, with 16 bases remaining between them. There are 15 residues in the CDR3. DNA for the CDR3: TGTGCCAGCAGTTTGGAGCCCTCACCCGGTTACGAGCAGTACTTC. It is translated as CASSLEPSPGYEQYF. Supplemented by reference TRBV28 and TRBJ2-7, the full variable domain reads DVKVTQSSRYLVKRTGEKVFLECVQDMDHENMFWYRQDPGLGLRLIYFSYDVKMKEKGDIPEGYSVSREKKERFSLILESASTNQTSMYLCASSLEPSPGYEQYFGPGTRLTVT.

This sequence joins TRBV5-1 and TRBJ2-7, with 10 bases identical to TRBD2. J was trimmed by 4 bases and V by 7 bases; bases with no gene match: 20. This CDR3 spans 18 amino acids. The germline V gene has CDR1 SGHRS and CDR2 YFSETQ. CDR3 in DNA: TGCGCCAGCTCCCCAGGGGCTAGCGGGAGAAAGGTAAGATACGAGCAGTACTTC. Translating it yields CASSPGASGRKVRYEQYF.